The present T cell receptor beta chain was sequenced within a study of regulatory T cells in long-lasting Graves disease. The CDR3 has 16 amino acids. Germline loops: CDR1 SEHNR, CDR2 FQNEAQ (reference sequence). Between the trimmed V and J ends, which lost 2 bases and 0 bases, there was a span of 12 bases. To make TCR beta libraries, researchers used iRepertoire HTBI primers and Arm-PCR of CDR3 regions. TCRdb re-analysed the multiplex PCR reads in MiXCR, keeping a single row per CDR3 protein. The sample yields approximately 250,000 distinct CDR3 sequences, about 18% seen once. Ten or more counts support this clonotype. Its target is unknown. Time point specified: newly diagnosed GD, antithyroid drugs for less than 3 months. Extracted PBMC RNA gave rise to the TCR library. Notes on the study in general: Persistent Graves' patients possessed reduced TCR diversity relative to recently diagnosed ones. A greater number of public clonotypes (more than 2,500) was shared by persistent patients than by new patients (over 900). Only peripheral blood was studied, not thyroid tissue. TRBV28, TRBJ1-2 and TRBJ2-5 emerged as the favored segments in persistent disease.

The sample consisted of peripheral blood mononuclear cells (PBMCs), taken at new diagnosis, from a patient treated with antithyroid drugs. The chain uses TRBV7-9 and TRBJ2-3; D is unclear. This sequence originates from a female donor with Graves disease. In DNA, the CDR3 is TGTGCCAGCAGCTTACGAGATACTACGAGCACAGATACGCAGTATTTT. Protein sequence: CASSLRDTTSTDTQYF.